These T cell receptor beta chains were read from a single sample in a study of cytomegalovirus exposure and HLA in healthy donors. Generated by immunoSEQ multiplex PCR, the TCRdb table keeps only in-frame clones and is missing some. Of 85,000 to 100,000 clones listed, 85% to 90% are singletons. The sequenced sample was PBMCs. The receptors come from a man aged 18 to 30 in good health and CMV-seronegative. Both conserved end residues are part of each CDR3. Each record gives: D gene, V gene, J gene, clone size, CDR3 DNA, CDR3 protein. A D gene is named only where the DNA matches it firmly. The listing skips clone size in some rows; elsewhere it reads once, few, many or a size class.

>.|TRBV6-5|TRBJ1-2|.
TGTGCCAGCAGTAAACAAGCCGGGACATTAGGCTACACCTTC
CASSKQAGTLGYTF
>TRBD1|TRBV19|TRBJ1-1|.
TGTGCCAGTAGTTTGACAGGGAGTGACACTGAAGCTTTCTTT
CASSLTGSDTEAFF
>TRBD1|TRBV7-6|TRBJ2-1|.
TGTGCCAGCAGCTTCACACAGGGGAATGAGCAGTTCTTC
CASSFTQGNEQFF
>.|TRBV9|TRBJ1-3|.
TGTGCCAGCAGCGTAGGGGGCACTGGAAACACCATATATTTT
CASSVGGTGNTIYF
>TRBD2|TRBV6-5|TRBJ2-7|.
TGTGCCAGCAGGCCTAGCGGGAGTTACGAGCAGTACTTC
CASRPSGSYEQYF
>TRBD1|TRBV5-6|TRBJ1-5|.
TGTGCCAGCAGCTTCACAGGGGATCAGCCCCAGCATTTT
CASSFTGDQPQHF
>.|TRBV28|TRBJ2-1|.
TGTGCCAGCAGTTTAATAGTCGCAGGCTACAATGAGCAGTTCTTC
CASSLIVAGYNEQFF
>TRBD1|TRBV2|TRBJ1-2|.
TGTGCCAGCAGCGAATGGGACAGGGGGTCTGGCTACACCTTC
CASSEWDRGSGYTF
>.|TRBV5-1|TRBJ2-5|once
TGCGCCAGCAGCTTGGAGACAAACGACAGGGAGACCCAGTACTTC
CASSLETNDRETQYF
>TRBD1|TRBV5-1|TRBJ1-6|.
TGCGCCAGCAGCTCGAACCTCGGACAGGGGAATTCACCCCTCCACTTT
CASSSNLGQGNSPLHF
>TRBD2|TRBV4-2|TRBJ2-1|.
TGTGCCAGCAGCCACCCTCTAGCGGGAGGATCTAATGAGCAGTTCTTC
CASSHPLAGGSNEQFF
>.|TRBV2|TRBJ1-4|.
TGTGCCAGCAGCCCAAGGGGACACAGCGCGATTAAACTGTTTTTT
CASSPRGHSAIKLFF
>.|TRBV5-1|TRBJ2-5|.
TGCGCCAGCAGCTATATGACAGAAGAGACCCAGTACTTC
CASSYMTEETQYF
>TRBD1|TRBV4-3|TRBJ1-2|.
TGCGCCAGCAGCCAAGATAGCCAGGGGGGCTATGGCTACACCTTC
CASSQDSQGGYGYTF
>TRBD2|TRBV7-3|TRBJ2-3|.
TGTGCCAGCAGCTTAGGACTAGCGGGAGGGCCGGGAGATACGCAGTATTTT
CASSLGLAGGPGDTQYF
>TRBD2|TRBV5-6|TRBJ2-5|.
TGTGCCAGCAGCTTACGTACTAGCGGGAGTGTTGAGACCCAGTACTTC
CASSLRTSGSVETQYF
>TRBD1|TRBV18|TRBJ1-1|.
TGTGCCAGCTCACCACAACCGATCCGGGACAGTGAAGCTTTCTTT
CASSPQPIRDSEAFF
>.|TRBV6-5|TRBJ1-2|.
TGTGCCAGCAGTTACCAGGGAGGCATGGGTGGCTACACCTTC
CASSYQGGMGGYTF
>.|TRBV28|TRBJ2-2|.
TGTGCCAGCCACCCACATGCGGTGAACACCGGGGAGCTGTTTTTT
CASHPHAVNTGELFF
>.|TRBV28|TRBJ1-4|once
TGTGCCAGCAGTACCCAGGGTACAACTAATGAAAAACTGTTTTTT
CASSTQGTTNEKLFF
>.|TRBV29-1|TRBJ2-2|.
TGCAGCGTCAGGGTTGCAGGGAACACCGGGGAGCTGTTTTTT
CSVRVAGNTGELFF
>.|TRBV23-1|TRBJ2-7|.
TGCGCCAGCAGTCAATCACGGGGTCCCGGGAACGAGCAGTACTTC
CASSQSRGPGNEQYF
>.|TRBV5-1|TRBJ2-7|.
TGCGCCAGCAGCTCACTTAGCTCCTACGAGCAGTACTTC
CASSSLSSYEQYF
>.|TRBV7-9|TRBJ2-5|.
TGTGCCAGCAACTTCGACTTTGTCCAACAGACCCAGTACTTC
CASNFDFVQQTQYF
>TRBD1|TRBV28|TRBJ2-7|.
TGTGCCAGCAGCAGCTGGACAGGGGAGTACGAGCAGTACTTC
CASSSWTGEYEQYF
>.|TRBV4-2|TRBJ2-6|few
TGTGCCAGCAGCCAAGAGGCCGGGGCCAACGTCCTGACTTTC
CASSQEAGANVLTF
>.|TRBV6-1|TRBJ2-1|.
TGTGCCAGCAGAGCCCCGGACACGTACAATGAGCAGTTCTTC
CASRAPDTYNEQFF
>.|TRBV28|TRBJ1-1|.
TGTGCCAGCAGGGAAGGGGGGAACACTGAAGCTTTCTTT
CASREGGNTEAFF
>.|TRBV30|TRBJ1-2|.
TGTGCCTGCCAACAGAAGACTAACTATGGCTACACCTTC
CACQQKTNYGYTF
>.|TRBV30|TRBJ2-7|.
TGTGCCTGGAGTTCCTACCGGACTCCCCGCAAGCAGTACTTC
CAWSSYRTPRKQYF
>TRBD2|TRBV5-1|TRBJ2-7|.
TGCGCCAGCAGCATACTAGCGGTTAGCTCCTACGAGCAGTACTTC
CASSILAVSSYEQYF
>.|TRBV6-5|TRBJ2-7|.
TGTGCCAGCAGTTTGCGAGGTAGGACATCCTACGAGCAGTACTTC
CASSLRGRTSYEQYF
>TRBD1|TRBV9|TRBJ2-2|.
TGTGCCAGCAGCGTAGTGGGACAGGGGCTTAACACCGGGGAGCTGTTTTTT
CASSVVGQGLNTGELFF
>TRBD1|TRBV28|TRBJ1-2|.
TGTGCCGGCAGTTCCTCTAGGACAGGGGGCCGGTATGGCTACACCTTC
CAGSSSRTGGRYGYTF
>.|TRBV7-3|TRBJ1-1|.
TGTGCCAGCAGGCTAGGGGGTGCTATGAACACTGAAGCTTTCTTT
CASRLGGAMNTEAFF
>TRBD2|TRBV28|TRBJ2-7|.
TGTGCCAGCAGTTTTTACTCCCTCGGGACTAGCCTTCCCTACGAGCAGTACTTC
CASSFYSLGTSLPYEQYF
>TRBD1|TRBV25-1|TRBJ2-5|.
TGTGCCAGCAGTGCGTCAGGGGGCTCGGAGACCCAGTACTTC
CASSASGGSETQYF
>.|TRBV28|TRBJ1-5|.
TGTGCCAGCAGAGAGACAGGTCCGCCGATGAGAATCAATCAGCCCCAGCATTTT
CASRETGPPMRINQPQHF
>.|TRBV20-1|TRBJ2-1|.
TGCAGCCCGGGGTGGAATGAGCAGTTCTTC
CSPGWNEQFF